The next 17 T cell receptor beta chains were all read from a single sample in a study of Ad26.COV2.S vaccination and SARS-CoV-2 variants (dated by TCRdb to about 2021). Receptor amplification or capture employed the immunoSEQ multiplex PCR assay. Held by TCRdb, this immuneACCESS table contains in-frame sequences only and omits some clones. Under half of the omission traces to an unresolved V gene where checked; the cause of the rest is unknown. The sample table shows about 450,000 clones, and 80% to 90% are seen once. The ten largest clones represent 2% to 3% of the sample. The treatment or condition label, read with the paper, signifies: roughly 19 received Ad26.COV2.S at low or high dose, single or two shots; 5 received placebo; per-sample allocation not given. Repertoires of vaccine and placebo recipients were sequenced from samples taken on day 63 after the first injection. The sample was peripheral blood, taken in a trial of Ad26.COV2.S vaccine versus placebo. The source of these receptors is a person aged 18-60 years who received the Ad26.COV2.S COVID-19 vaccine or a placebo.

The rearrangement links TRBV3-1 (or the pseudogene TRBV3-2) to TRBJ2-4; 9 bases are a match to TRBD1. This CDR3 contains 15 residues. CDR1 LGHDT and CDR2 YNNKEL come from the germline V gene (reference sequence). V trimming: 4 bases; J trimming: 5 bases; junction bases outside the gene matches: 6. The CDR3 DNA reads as TGTGCCAGCAGCCGATATACAGGGGGCGAAAACATTCAGTACTTC. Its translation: CASSRYTGGENIQYF.

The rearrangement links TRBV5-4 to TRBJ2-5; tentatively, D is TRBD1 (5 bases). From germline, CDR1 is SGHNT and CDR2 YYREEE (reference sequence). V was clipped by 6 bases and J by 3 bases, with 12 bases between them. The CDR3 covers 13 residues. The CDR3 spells CASTLQGEETQYF. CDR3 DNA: TGTGCCAGCACCCTTCAGGGCGAAGAGACCCAGTACTTC.

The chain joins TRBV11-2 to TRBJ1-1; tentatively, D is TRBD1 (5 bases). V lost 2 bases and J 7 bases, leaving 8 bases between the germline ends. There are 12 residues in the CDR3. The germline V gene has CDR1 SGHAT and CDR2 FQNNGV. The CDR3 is CASSLNRGEAFF. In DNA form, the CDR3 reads TGTGCCAGCAGCTTAAATAGGGGTGAAGCTTTCTTT.

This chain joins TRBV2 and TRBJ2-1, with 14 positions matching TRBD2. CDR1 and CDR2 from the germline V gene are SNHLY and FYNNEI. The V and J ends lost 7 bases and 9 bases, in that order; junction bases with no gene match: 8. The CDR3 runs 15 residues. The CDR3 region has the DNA TGTGCCAGCACCCTGACTAGCGGGGGGGCCGGTGAGCAGTTCTTC. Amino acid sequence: CASTLTSGGAGEQFF.

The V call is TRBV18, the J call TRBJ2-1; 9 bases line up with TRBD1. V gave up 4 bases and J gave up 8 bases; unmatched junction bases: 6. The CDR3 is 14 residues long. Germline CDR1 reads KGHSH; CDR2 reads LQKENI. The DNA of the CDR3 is TGTGCCAGCTCACAAACAGGGGGCATCGATGAGCAGTTCTTC. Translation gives CASSQTGGIDEQFF.

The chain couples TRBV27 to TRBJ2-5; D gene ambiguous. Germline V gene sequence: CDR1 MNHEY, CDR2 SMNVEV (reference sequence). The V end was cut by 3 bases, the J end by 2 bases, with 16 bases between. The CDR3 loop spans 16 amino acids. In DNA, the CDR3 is TGTGCCAGCAGTTTCCCCGTTTCGGTTTTACAAGAGACCCAGTACTTC. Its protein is CASSFPVSVLQETQYF.

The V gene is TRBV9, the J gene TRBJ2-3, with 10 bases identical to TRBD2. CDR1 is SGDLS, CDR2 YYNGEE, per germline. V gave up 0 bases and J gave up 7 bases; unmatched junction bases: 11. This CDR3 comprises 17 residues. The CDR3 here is CASSVAMSGGALNTQYF. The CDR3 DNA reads TGTGCCAGCAGCGTAGCAATGAGCGGGGGGGCTTTGAATACGCAGTATTTT.

This chain's CDR3 is CASSQEGQAADTQYF. CDR3 DNA: TGTGCCAGCAGCCAAGAAGGACAGGCCGCAGATACGCAGTATTTT. V gene TRBV4-2 combines with J gene TRBJ2-3; 7 nucleotides agree with TRBD1. The CDR3 consists of 15 residues. Germline assignment: CDR1 LGHNA and CDR2 YNFKEQ. V lost 0 bases to trimming and J lost 4 bases; unmatched junction nucleotides: 4.

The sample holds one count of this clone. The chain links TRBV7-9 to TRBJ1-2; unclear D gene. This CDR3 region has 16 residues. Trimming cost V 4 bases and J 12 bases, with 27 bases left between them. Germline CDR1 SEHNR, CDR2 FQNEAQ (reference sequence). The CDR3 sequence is CASSYPTTRPPPGDTF. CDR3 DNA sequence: TGTGCCAGCAGCTATCCTACGACGAGACCGCCCCCGGGAGACACCTTC.

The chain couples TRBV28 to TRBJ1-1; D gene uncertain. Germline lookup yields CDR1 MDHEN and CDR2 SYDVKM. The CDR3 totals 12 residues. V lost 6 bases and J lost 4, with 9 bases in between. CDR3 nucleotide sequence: TGTGCCAGCAGGCTAACAGTCACTGAAGCTTTCTTT. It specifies CASRLTVTEAFF.

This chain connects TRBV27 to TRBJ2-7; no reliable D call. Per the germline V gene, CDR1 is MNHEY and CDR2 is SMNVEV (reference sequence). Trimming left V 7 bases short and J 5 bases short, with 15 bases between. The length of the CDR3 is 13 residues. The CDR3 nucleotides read TGTGCCAGCACCCTAGATGGTGGGCACGAGCAGTACGTC. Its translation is CASTLDGGHEQYV.

The CDR3 DNA is TGTGCCAGCAGCCACGCCCAGTTTGGCACAGATACGCAGTATTTT. This sequence encodes CASSHAQFGTDTQYF. The chain recombines TRBV3-1 (or the pseudogene TRBV3-2) with TRBJ2-3; no definite D call. The germline CDR1 and CDR2 sequences are LGHDT and YNNKEL (reference sequence). This CDR3 has 15 residues. Trimming took 3 bases from V and 1 from J, leaving 11 bases between them.

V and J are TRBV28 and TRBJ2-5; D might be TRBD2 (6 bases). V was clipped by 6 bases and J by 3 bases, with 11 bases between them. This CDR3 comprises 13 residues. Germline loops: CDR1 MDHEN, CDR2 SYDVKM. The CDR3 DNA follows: TGTGCCAGCAGCCGGTGGGGGGAAGAGACCCAGTACTTC. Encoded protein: CASSRWGEETQYF.

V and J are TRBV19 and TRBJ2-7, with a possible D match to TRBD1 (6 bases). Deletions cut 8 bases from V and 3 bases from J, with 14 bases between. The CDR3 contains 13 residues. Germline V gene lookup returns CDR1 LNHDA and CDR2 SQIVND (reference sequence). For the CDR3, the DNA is TGTGCCAGTGCCGTGGGACACGTCTACGAGCAGTACTTC. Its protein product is CASAVGHVYEQYF.

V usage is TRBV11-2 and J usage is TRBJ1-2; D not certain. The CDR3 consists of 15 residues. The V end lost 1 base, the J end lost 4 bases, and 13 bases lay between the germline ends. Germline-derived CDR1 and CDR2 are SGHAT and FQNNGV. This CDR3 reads CASSLAGRLVYGYTF. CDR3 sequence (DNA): TGTGCCAGCAGCTTAGCTGGACGACTCGTCTATGGCTACACCTTC.

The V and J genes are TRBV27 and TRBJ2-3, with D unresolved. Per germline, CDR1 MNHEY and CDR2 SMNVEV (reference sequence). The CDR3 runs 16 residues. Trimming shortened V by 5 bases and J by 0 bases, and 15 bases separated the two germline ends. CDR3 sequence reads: CASSPLGAKSTDTQYF. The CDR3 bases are TGTGCCAGCAGTCCCCTCGGAGCGAAAAGCACAGATACGCAGTATTTT.

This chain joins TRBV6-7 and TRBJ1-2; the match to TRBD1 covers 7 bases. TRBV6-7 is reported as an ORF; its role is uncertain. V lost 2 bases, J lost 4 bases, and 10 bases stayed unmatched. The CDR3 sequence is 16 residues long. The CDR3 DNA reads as TGTGCCAGCAGTTACCCGGGACAGAAGCGGGTCTATGGCTACACCTTC. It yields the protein CASSYPGQKRVYGYTF.